The next 24 T cell receptor beta chains were all read from a single sample in a study of CD8 T cells in Susac syndrome. An amount of RNA that ranged from roughly 0.45 to 1 ug was reverse transcribed with random hexamers. TCRdb reprocessed the immunoSEQ multiplex PCR reads with MiXCR, giving one entry per CDR3 protein. Altogether about 190,000 distinct CDR3 sequences are present, 90% to 95% being singletons, with the ten largest covering 0.085% to 0.09%. Sequencing was done on a sample of CD4+ T cells from PBMCs. These receptor sequences come from a human donor with Susac syndrome.

V usage is TRBV28 and J usage is TRBJ2-1, with TRBD2 identical over 12 bases. J gave up 5 bases and V 4 bases, and 6 bases lay outside the gene matches. The germline V gene encodes CDR1 MDHEN and CDR2 SYDVKM. The CDR3 sequence is 16 residues long. The CDR3 coding sequence is TGTGCCAGCAGTTCTCCGACTAGCGGGAGCCACAATGAGCAGTTCTTC. Amino acids: CASSSPTSGSHNEQFF.

Written as DNA, the CDR3 is TGTGCCAGTAGTACCTACATAAGCGACTACAATGAGCAGTTCTTC. As protein: CASSTYISDYNEQFF. This rearrangement joins TRBV19 to TRBJ2-1; no firm D call. Germline V lookup: CDR1 LNHDA, CDR2 SQIVND (reference sequence). The V end lost 4 bases, the J end lost 3 bases, and 13 bases lay between the germline ends. This CDR3 has 15 residues.

V gene TRBV4-1 combines with J gene TRBJ2-1; D unresolved. The germline CDR1 and CDR2 sequences are MGHRA and YSYEKL. V lost 1 base and J lost 6, with 10 bases in between. This CDR3 region has 14 residues. Here the CDR3 DNA reads TGCGCCAGCAGCCAAGCGCCTGGGTTCAATGAGCAGTTCTTC. Translation: CASSQAPGFNEQFF.

The chain uses TRBV4-2 and TRBJ1-1; D possibly corresponds to TRBD1 (5 bases). V was pared by 6 bases and J by 7 bases, with 9 bases between. This CDR3 has 11 amino acids. CDR1 LGHNA and CDR2 YNFKEQ come from the germline V gene. The CDR3 spells CASRVGVEAFF. CDR3 coding DNA: TGTGCCAGCAGGGTGGGGGTTGAAGCTTTCTTT.

The chain joins TRBV19 to TRBJ1-2; weak D call: TRBD1 (5 bases). V was cut by 0 bases and J by 10 bases, with 9 bases left in between. The CDR3 is 12 amino acids. Germline lookup yields CDR1 LNHDA and CDR2 SQIVND (reference sequence). CDR3 DNA sequence: TGTGCCAGTAGTATAGATCCAGGGAACTACACCTTC. Protein product: CASSIDPGNYTF.

The V call is TRBV21-1, the J call TRBJ1-3. TRBV21-1 represents a pseudogene. The CDR3 spans 15 residues. The CDR3 reads CASSKGGGIGNTIYF. Written as DNA, the CDR3 is TGTGCCAGCAGCAAAGGGGGAGGGATCGGAAACACCATATATTTT.

The table lists this clonotype with a few counts. The CDR3 here is CASSPQGSTDTQYF. CDR3 nucleotides: TGTGCCAGCTCACCACAGGGTTCCACAGATACGCAGTATTTT. V usage is TRBV18 and J usage is TRBJ2-3, with D uncertain. Per germline, CDR1 KGHSH and CDR2 LQKENI. The CDR3 runs 14 residues. V was cut by 1 base and J by 2 bases, with 7 bases left in between.

This clonotype has just one count. The chain joins TRBV20-1 to TRBJ1-4; 8 bases are a match to TRBD1. Trimming removed 3 bases from V and 1 base from J; junction bases left unmatched: 7. From germline, CDR1 is DFQATT and CDR2 SNEGSKA (reference sequence). The CDR3 sequence is 16 residues long. As DNA, the CDR3 is TGCAGTGCTAGCGGGGGCAGGGGGCTAACTAATGAAAAACTGTTTTTT. This codes for CSASGGRGLTNEKLFF.

The chain couples TRBV12-3 or TRBV12-4 to TRBJ2-2; TRBD2 agrees at 7 bases. The CDR3 sequence is 17 residues long. Germline trimming cut 3 bases from V and 4 bases from J; bases unmatched to any gene: 11. In nucleotides, the CDR3 is TGTGCCAGCAGTTTTTGGGGGACTACATTTTCCACCGGGGAGCTGTTTTTT. Its protein is CASSFWGTTFSTGELFF.

V usage is TRBV29-1 and J usage is TRBJ1-4, with TRBD1 matching over 8 bases. Trimming removed 5 bases from V and 8 bases from J; junction bases left unmatched: 7. This CDR3 comprises 13 residues. Germline assignment: CDR1 SQVTM and CDR2 ANQGSEA. CDR3 bases: TGCAGCGTTCAGGGGGCGCGGAGGGAAAAACTGTTTTTT. Its protein is CSVQGARREKLFF.

This clonotype was observed a single time. The chain uses TRBV5-4 and TRBJ2-7; 9 bases are a match to TRBD2. The CDR3 consists of 14 residues. Germline V CDR1 and CDR2: SGHNT, YYREEE (reference sequence). Trimming cost V 4 bases and J 5 bases; bases outside gene matches: 7. The CDR3 DNA sequence: TGTGCCAGCAGCGGGTGGACTAGCGTCAACGAGCAGTACTTC. This gives the protein CASSGWTSVNEQYF.

The V and J genes are TRBV6-5 and TRBJ1-5; D remains unclear. With 5 bases removed from V and 7 bases from J, the gap between germline ends came to 12 bases. Germline V gene sequence: CDR1 MNHEY, CDR2 SVGAGI. This CDR3 comprises 13 residues. The CDR3 reads CASSLVIGQPQHF. CDR3 nucleotide sequence: TGTGCCAGCAGTCTGGTGATTGGGCAGCCCCAGCATTTT.

This clonotype turned up a few times. V is TRBV3-1 and J is TRBJ2-7; 8 bases match TRBD1. The CDR3 is 17 residues long. CDR1 and CDR2 from the germline V gene are LGHDT and YNNKEL (reference sequence). The V segment lost 2 bases and the J segment 0 bases; nucleotides outside the gene matches: 9. CDR3 bases: TGTGCCAGCAGCCAATCCGGGACAGGATATAACTCCTACGAGCAGTACTTC. Protein sequence: CASSQSGTGYNSYEQYF.

V and J are TRBV6-1 and TRBJ2-6; 7 bases match TRBD1. Trimming at V came to 6 bases and at J to 4 bases, leaving 9 bases not matched to a gene. Germline V gives CDR1 MNHNS, CDR2 SASEGT. CDR3 length equals 16 residues. CDR3 nucleotides: TGTGCCAGCAGGGCAATCAGGGGGTCCGGGGCCAACGTCCTGACTTTC. Translation gives CASRAIRGSGANVLTF.

V gene TRBV2 combines with J gene TRBJ1-6, with D possibly TRBD1 on 5 matching bases. The CDR3 sequence is 14 residues long. The V end was cut by 4 bases, the J end by 7 bases, with 11 bases between. The germline V gene has CDR1 SNHLY and CDR2 FYNNEI. In DNA, the CDR3 is TGTGCCAGCAGTGTTCGACAGAGCAATTCACCCCTCCACTTT. This translates into CASSVRQSNSPLHF.

The rearrangement joins TRBV18 to TRBJ1-3; D unclear. The V and J ends lost 3 bases and 0 bases respectively, with 9 bases between them. The germline V gene encodes CDR1 KGHSH and CDR2 LQKENI. CDR3 length equals 15 residues. In nucleotides, the CDR3 is TGTGCCAGCTCACCGGCAGCACTCTCTGGAAACACCATATATTTT. It translates to CASSPAALSGNTIYF.

The CDR3 region has the DNA TGCAGTGGGGGGGGCCATCAGCCCCAGCATTTT. Translating it yields CSGGGHQPQHF. J is TRBJ1-5 and V is TRBV20-1, with D perhaps matching TRBD1 (6 bases). Per the germline V gene, CDR1 is DFQATT and CDR2 is SNEGSKA (reference sequence). The CDR3 consists of 11 residues. V was trimmed by 7 bases and J by 5 bases, leaving 9 bases between them.

This chain links TRBV20-1 with TRBJ2-3; D is unclear. The CDR3 runs 14 residues. Trimming pared 0 bases from V and 2 bases from J, leaving 9 bases between. CDR1 is DFQATT, CDR2 SNEGSKA, per germline (reference sequence). The CDR3 coding sequence is TGCAGTGCTAGAGACGAGCAGGACACAGATACGCAGTATTTT. Protein sequence: CSARDEQDTDTQYF.

CDR3: CATTMQVLRGSYNEQFF. Written as DNA, the CDR3 is TGTGCCACCACGATGCAGGTTCTCCGGGGCTCCTACAATGAGCAGTTCTTC. The chain employs TRBV24-1 and TRBJ2-1; D is possibly TRBD2 (5 bases). CDR1 and CDR2 (germline): KGHDR, SFDVKD. Trimming removed 8 bases from V and 0 bases from J, with 19 bases in between. The CDR3 has 17 amino acids.

The chain carries TRBV3-1 and TRBJ1-1; D ambiguous. There are 16 residues in the CDR3. Germline V gene sequence: CDR1 LGHDT, CDR2 YNNKEL (reference sequence). V lost 3 bases and J lost 6, with 20 bases in between. In nucleotides, the CDR3 is TGTGCCAGCAGCCAGATCGAGGTAGGGCATTTACCTGAAGCTTTCTTT. Protein: CASSQIEVGHLPEAFF.

The chain joins TRBV4-2 to TRBJ2-1, with D tentatively TRBD2 (7 bases). Germline V gives CDR1 LGHNA, CDR2 YNFKEQ. Trimming shortened V by 3 bases and J by 6 bases, and 18 bases separated the two germline ends. The CDR3 spans 16 residues. CDR3 residues: CASSHQKGGGTNEQFF. CDR3 DNA: TGTGCCAGCAGCCACCAAAAAGGGGGGGGGACCAATGAGCAGTTCTTC.

The chain employs TRBV7-3 and TRBJ2-1; possible D gene TRBD1, 6 bases. V was pared by 5 bases and J by 8 bases, with 13 bases between. This CDR3 is built from 13 residues. The V gene's germline CDR1 is SGHTA and CDR2 FQGTGA. CDR3 nucleotides: TGTGCCAGCAGCCCGGCACAGGGTTATGAGCAGTTCTTC. It codes for CASSPAQGYEQFF.

Only one count was recorded for this clonotype. The chain has TRBV6-1 and TRBJ2-5; tentatively, D is TRBD1 (6 bases). The CDR3 covers 12 residues. Trimming took 2 bases from V and 5 from J, leaving 6 bases between them. Germline values: CDR1 MNHNS, CDR2 SASEGT. In DNA, the CDR3 is TGTGCCAGCAGTGAAAGGGGGGAGACCCAGTACTTC. Translated: CASSERGETQYF.

The chain is built from TRBV18 and TRBJ1-2; weak D call: TRBD1 (6 bases). CDR1 and CDR2 (germline): KGHSH, LQKENI. This CDR3 is built from 15 residues. V gave up 2 bases and J gave up 5 bases, with 15 bases separating them. This CDR3 is CASSPRQGLTYGYTF. CDR3 coding DNA: TGTGCCAGCTCACCAAGGCAGGGGTTGACTTATGGCTACACCTTC.